This entry lists 16 T cell receptor beta chains sequenced from one sample in a study of blood T cell repertoires in COVID-19. Some clones are missing from TCRdb's copy, which holds only in-frame ones; the method was immunoSEQ multiplex PCR. The sample contains 200,000 to 250,000 clones, approximately 85% of which appear only once. Sequenced input: peripheral blood. The receptors stem from a woman in her 70s with COVID-19, enrolled during active disease.

This sequence joins TRBV18 and TRBJ2-7; 8 bases map to TRBD1. This CDR3 comprises 16 residues. The V and J ends lost 3 bases and 2 bases, in that order; junction bases with no gene match: 9. Germline V gene data show CDR1 as KGHSH and CDR2 as LQKENI. The CDR3 bases are TGTGCCAGCTCACCTTCAGGAAGGACAGGGACCTACGAGCAGTACTTC. Translation gives CASSPSGRTGTYEQYF.

The chain carries TRBV9 and TRBJ2-1, with TRBD2 matching over 9 bases. After removal of 3 bases from V and 5 bases from J, the junction contained 9 bases not matched to a gene. CDR1 is SGDLS and CDR2 is YYNGEE in the germline V gene. The CDR3 sequence is 16 residues long. Here the CDR3 DNA reads TGTGCCAGCAGCGGGGCTAGCGGGATTGTCGACAATGAGCAGTTCTTC. This gives the protein CASSGASGIVDNEQFF. The complete variable domain, with remaining parts taken from reference TRBV9 and TRBJ2-1, reads DSGVTQTPKHLITATGQRVTLRCSPRSGDLSVYWYQQSLDQGLQFLIQYYNGEERAKGNILERFSAQQFPDLHSELNLSSLELGDSALYFCASSGASGIVDNEQFFGPGTRLTVL.

The rearrangement links TRBV15 to TRBJ2-5; a weak D match, TRBD2 (6 bases). Germline values: CDR1 LNHNV, CDR2 YYDKDF (reference sequence). There are 14 residues in the CDR3. V was pared by 5 bases and J by 5 bases, with 15 bases between. CDR3: CATSGGSIGETQYF. Written as DNA, the CDR3 is TGTGCCACCAGCGGGGGGTCTATAGGGGAGACCCAGTACTTC.

This clone appeared a single time. This chain joins TRBV20-1 and TRBJ1-2; weak D call: TRBD1 (5 bases). This CDR3 has 11 residues. The V and J ends lost 5 bases and 8 bases respectively, with 12 bases between them. Germline V gene lookup returns CDR1 DFQATT and CDR2 SNEGSKA (reference sequence). CDR3 amino acids: CSAFQGVGYTF. The CDR3 coding sequence is TGCAGTGCTTTCCAGGGTGTAGGCTACACCTTC.

This rearrangement joins TRBV7-2 to TRBJ2-4, with D possibly TRBD1 on 5 matching bases. The germline CDR1 and CDR2 sequences are SGHTA and FQGNSA. Trimming removed 3 bases at V and 0 bases at J, with 9 bases between. The CDR3 covers 15 residues. This chain's CDR3 is CASSFPQVAKNIQYF. The CDR3 DNA reads TGTGCCAGCAGCTTCCCACAGGTAGCCAAAAACATTCAGTACTTC.

This clone was seen more than once but under ten times. The J gene is TRBJ2-3, the V gene TRBV2; 9 bases map to TRBD1. The CDR3 is made up of 16 amino acids. V dropped 5 bases and J dropped 5; count of bases not matched to a gene: 11. Looked up from germline, CDR1 is SNHLY and CDR2 is FYNNEI. CDR3 coding DNA: TGTGCCAGCAGTCGCCGGACAGGGGCCAAGGGAGATACGCAGTATTTT. Residues: CASSRRTGAKGDTQYF.

The genes are TRBV28 and TRBJ1-5, with a possible D match to TRBD1 (5 bases). Germline V gives CDR1 MDHEN, CDR2 SYDVKM. V gave up 2 bases and J gave up 6 bases, with 11 bases separating them. The CDR3 runs to 14 residues. The CDR3 loop reads CASSLLQGTQPQHF. Written as DNA, the CDR3 is TGTGCCAGCAGTTTACTTCAGGGAACTCAGCCCCAGCATTTT.

The chain recombines TRBV6-1 with TRBJ2-1; possibly TRBD2 for D (5 bases). This CDR3 comprises 16 residues. V was clipped by 6 bases and J by 2 bases, with 17 bases between them. CDR1 is MNHNS, CDR2 SASEGT, per germline. The CDR3 reads CASRELGSVPYNEQFF. The CDR3 DNA reads as TGTGCCAGCAGGGAACTAGGGAGCGTCCCCTACAATGAGCAGTTCTTC.

The V call is TRBV5-4, the J call TRBJ2-2; 12 bases line up with TRBD1. From germline, CDR1 is SGHNT and CDR2 YYREEE (reference sequence). The CDR3 totals 17 residues. V dropped 1 base and J dropped 5; count of bases not matched to a gene: 6. The chain's CDR3 is CASSLPGQGAKTGELFF. CDR3 sequence (DNA): TGTGCCAGCAGCTTGCCGGGACAGGGGGCCAAAACCGGGGAGCTGTTTTTT.

The chain combines TRBV7-8 with TRBJ1-6; D ambiguous. Germline CDR1 SGHVS, CDR2 FQNEAQ. Trimming removed 5 bases at V and 4 bases at J, with 18 bases between. The CDR3 sequence is 17 residues long. CDR3 in DNA: TGTGCCAGCAGCCCCGTTCGGGTCTTAGGTTATAATTCACCCCTCCACTTT. It codes for CASSPVRVLGYNSPLHF.

This chain's CDR3 is CASSFVAGGTDTQYF. In DNA form, the CDR3 reads TGCGCCAGCAGCTTCGTAGCGGGGGGCACAGATACGCAGTATTTT. This chain joins TRBV5-1 and TRBJ2-3; 9 positions match TRBD2. The CDR3 runs to 15 residues. Germline V CDR1 and CDR2: SGHRS, YFSETQ. J was trimmed by 1 base and V by 2 bases; bases with no gene match: 2.

This chain uses TRBV4-3 with TRBJ2-3; possible D gene TRBD2, 7 bases. The germline gives CDR1 LGHNA, CDR2 YSLEER. There are 16 residues in the CDR3. Trimming took 0 bases from V and 2 from J, leaving 12 bases between them. CDR3 DNA: TGCGCCAGCAGCCAAGATAGGGGGGGTACCACAGATACGCAGTATTTT. This translates into CASSQDRGGTTDTQYF.

The chain links TRBV9 to TRBJ2-2; perhaps TRBD2 as D (5 bases). V was pared by 3 bases and J by 0 bases, with 15 bases between. Germline loops: CDR1 SGDLS, CDR2 YYNGEE. This CDR3 is 17 amino acids long. The CDR3 spells CASSGNLREPNTGELFF. CDR3 sequence (DNA): TGTGCCAGCAGCGGAAACCTACGGGAACCGAACACCGGGGAGCTGTTTTTT.

The table lists this clone with a few counts. V and J are TRBV18 and TRBJ1-5, with a possible D match to TRBD1 (5 bases). The ends were cut back, 2 bases at V and 2 bases at J, with 13 bases in the middle. Germline V gene sequence: CDR1 KGHSH, CDR2 LQKENI. The CDR3 has 16 amino acids. This CDR3 is CASSPRGSGGNQPQHF. CDR3 nucleotides: TGTGCCAGCTCACCAAGGGGATCGGGGGGCAATCAGCCCCAGCATTTT.

The chain couples TRBV29-1 to TRBJ1-1, with D possibly matching TRBD1 (5 bases). V was cut by 5 bases and J by 2 bases, with 12 bases left in between. Per the germline V gene, CDR1 is SQVTM and CDR2 is ANQGSEA. CDR3 length: 13 residues. CDR3 sequence reads: CSVRVGGNTEAFF. CDR3 DNA: TGCAGCGTTCGGGTCGGGGGTAACACTGAAGCTTTCTTT. The variable domain in full, with the rest retrieved from reference TRBV29-1 and TRBJ1-1, is SAVISQKPSRDICQRGTSLTIQCQVDSQVTMMFWYRQQPGQSLTLIATANQGSEATYESGFVIDKFPISRPNLTFSTLTVSNMSPEDSSIYLCSVRVGGNTEAFFGQGTRLTVV.

This CDR3 reads CASGGLAGGQEQYF. CDR3 DNA sequence: TGTGCCAGCGGTGGACTAGCGGGGGGGCAGGAGCAGTACTTC. The chain couples TRBV7-2 to TRBJ2-7, with 15 bases identical to TRBD2. V lost 8 bases to trimming and J lost 7 bases; unmatched junction nucleotides: 6. CDR3 length equals 14 residues. Germline V gene lookup returns CDR1 SGHTA and CDR2 FQGNSA.